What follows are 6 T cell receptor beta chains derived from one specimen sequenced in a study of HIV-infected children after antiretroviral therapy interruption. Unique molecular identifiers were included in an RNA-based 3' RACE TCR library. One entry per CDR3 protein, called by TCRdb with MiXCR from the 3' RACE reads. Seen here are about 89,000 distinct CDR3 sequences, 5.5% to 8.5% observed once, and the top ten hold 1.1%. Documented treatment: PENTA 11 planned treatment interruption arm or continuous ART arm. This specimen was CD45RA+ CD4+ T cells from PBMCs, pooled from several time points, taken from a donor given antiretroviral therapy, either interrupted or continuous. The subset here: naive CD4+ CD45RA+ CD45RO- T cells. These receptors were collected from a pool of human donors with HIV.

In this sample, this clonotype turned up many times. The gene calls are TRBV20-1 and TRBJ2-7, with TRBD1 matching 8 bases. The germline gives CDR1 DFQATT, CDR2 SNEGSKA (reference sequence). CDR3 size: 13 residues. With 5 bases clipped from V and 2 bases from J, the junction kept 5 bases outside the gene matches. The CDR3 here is CSAAQTGAYEQYF. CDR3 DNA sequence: TGCAGTGCTGCACAGACAGGGGCCTACGAGCAGTACTTC.

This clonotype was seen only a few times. As DNA, the CDR3 is TGTGCCAGCAGCTTAGCTCGAGGAGGGGCGCCCGAGCAGTACTTC. This encodes CASSLARGGAPEQYF. This chain joins TRBV11-2 and TRBJ2-7, with D possibly being TRBD2 (6 bases). This CDR3 region has 15 residues. Trimming shortened V by 1 base and J by 6 bases, and 16 bases separated the two germline ends. Germline CDR1 is SGHAT and CDR2 is FQNNGV.

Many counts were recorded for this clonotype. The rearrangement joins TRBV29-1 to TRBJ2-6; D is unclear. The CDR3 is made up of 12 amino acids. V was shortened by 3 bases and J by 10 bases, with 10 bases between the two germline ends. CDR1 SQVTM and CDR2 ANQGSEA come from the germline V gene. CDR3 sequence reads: CSVERDPNVLTF. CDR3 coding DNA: TGCAGCGTTGAGCGTGATCCGAACGTCCTGACTTTC.

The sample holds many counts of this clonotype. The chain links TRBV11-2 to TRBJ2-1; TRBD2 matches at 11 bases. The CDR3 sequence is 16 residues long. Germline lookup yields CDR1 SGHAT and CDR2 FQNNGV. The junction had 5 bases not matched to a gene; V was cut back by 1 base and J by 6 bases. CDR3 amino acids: CASSLARLAGTNEQFF. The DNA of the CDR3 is TGTGCCAGCAGCTTAGCACGACTAGCGGGGACCAATGAGCAGTTCTTC. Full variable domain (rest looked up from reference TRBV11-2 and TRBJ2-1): EAGVAQSPRYKIIEKRQSVAFWCNPISGHATLYWYQQILGQGPKLLIQFQNNGVVDDSQLPKDRFSAERLKGVDSTLKIQPAKLEDSAVYLCASSLARLAGTNEQFFGPGTRLTVL.

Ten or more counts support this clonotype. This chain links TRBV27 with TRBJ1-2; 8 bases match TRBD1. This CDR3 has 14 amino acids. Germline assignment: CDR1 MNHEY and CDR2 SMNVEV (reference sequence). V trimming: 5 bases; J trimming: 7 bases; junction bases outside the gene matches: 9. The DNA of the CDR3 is TGTGCCAGCAGTCCCCGGACAGGGTTCGGTGGCTACACCTTC. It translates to CASSPRTGFGGYTF.

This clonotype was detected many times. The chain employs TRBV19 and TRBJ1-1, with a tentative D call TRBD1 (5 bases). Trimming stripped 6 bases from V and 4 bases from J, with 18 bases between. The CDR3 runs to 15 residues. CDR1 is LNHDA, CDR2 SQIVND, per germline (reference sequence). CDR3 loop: CASRAASGASTEAFF. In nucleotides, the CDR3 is TGTGCCAGTAGAGCCGCTTCCGGGGCTAGCACTGAAGCTTTCTTT. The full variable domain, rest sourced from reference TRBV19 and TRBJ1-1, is DGGITQSPKYLFRKEGQNVTLSCEQNLNHDAMYWYRQDPGQGLRLIYYSQIVNDFQKGDIAEGYSVSREKKESFPLTVTSAQKNPTAFYLCASRAASGASTEAFFGQGTRLTVV.